This TCR beta chain was captured in a study of Tregs in tolerant kidney transplant recipients (dated by TCRdb to about 2019). Background for the entire study: TCRbeta sequencing was used in the study to identify donor-specific regulatory T cells before combined kidney and bone marrow transplantation, and the identified cells were then tracked after transplant. General conclusions and limits of the study: The study was constrained by small patient numbers, and validation of the findings is required in larger populations and under other immunosuppression protocols. Biological reproducibility was not examined directly, but technical replication error appeared to be minimal. PCR primers changed over time for some patients, so nucleotide-level comparison across those patients' samples was not possible. In tolerant patients, the expansion of donor-specific Tregs was greater than global Treg expansion, suggesting that the expansion was antigen-driven rather than nonspecific. Expanding Tregs with activated donor B cells appeared to identify the most biologically relevant and donor-specific TCRbeta repertoire.

Per the publication, the time point label means: 6 months after combined kidney and bone marrow transplant. The transplants used related donors with nonmyeloablative bone marrow transplantation, and mixed chimerism in the human trials was transient. Unstimulated Tregs (CD4+CD25+CD127-), CD4+ non-Tregs (CD4+CD25-), CD4 and CD8 cells were FACS-sorted from thawed PBMCs. The patients were a handful of recipients of combined kidney and bone marrow transplants from the ITN036ST trial, and samples were available only for these trial subjects. Healthy control blood was processed by Ficoll density gradient to PBMCs and cryopreserved; patient PBMCs were collected before and after transplant. V loses 6 bases at its end and J loses 0 bases; junction bases beyond the gene matches: 5. Reading the germline V gene gives CDR1 SQVTM and CDR2 ANQGSEA. The CDR3 has 13 amino acids, counting the end cysteine and phenylalanine. The CDR3 was read in part: 30 bases, with the frame set at base 1.

Concerning this clone: The antigen it recognizes is unknown. The CDR3 end lies 3 residues beyond the end of the read and is filled in from the germline J gene.

For TCRbeta CDR3 sequencing, genomic DNA from the sorted cells was extracted using the QIAGEN DNeasy Blood and Tissue Kit. Through immunoSEQ, high-throughput TCRbeta CDR3 sequencing was done commercially, including PCR amplification with internal controls and bias correction. Concerning the study's data processing: A unique productive TCRbeta sequence was defined by the CDR3 nucleotide sequence when primers matched, and otherwise by the CDR3 amino acid sequence together with the Vbeta and Jbeta genes. To correct sorting error, sequences shared between sorted populations at a frequency ratio of 2:1 or less were removed; the rest were assigned to the higher population. A sequence was defined as donor-reactive if the sequence was expanded at least 5-fold in CFSE-low cells compared with unstimulated cells and had a frequency of at least 0.01% in CFSE-low cells. Jensen-Shannon divergence, calculated on the top 100 TCRbeta sequences ranked by frequency, was used to quantify repertoire divergence. For samples with multiple sequencing runs, sorting error was corrected separately for each run before the runs were pooled. Held by TCRdb, this immuneACCESS table contains in-frame sequences only and omits some clones. Under half of the omission traces to an unresolved V gene where checked; the cause of the rest is unknown. D and trimming come from the DNA, and the V and J calls and clone size come from that table. This sample's table lists some 15,000 clones. Of the sample, 27% falls within the top ten clones.

The sample consisted of CD8+ T cells from blood (PBMCs), taken 6 months after the transplant. The chain couples TRBV29-1 to TRBJ2-7, with 7 bases matching TRBD2. The sequence derives from a human patient who received a combined kidney and bone marrow transplant. Donor T cells from the graft may be present among the T cells after a transplant. The CDR3 DNA, read in part, is TGCAGCGTGCTACTAGCGAGCTCCTACGAG. Its product reads: CSVLLASSYE. The whole CDR3 sequence reads CSVLLASSYEQYF.